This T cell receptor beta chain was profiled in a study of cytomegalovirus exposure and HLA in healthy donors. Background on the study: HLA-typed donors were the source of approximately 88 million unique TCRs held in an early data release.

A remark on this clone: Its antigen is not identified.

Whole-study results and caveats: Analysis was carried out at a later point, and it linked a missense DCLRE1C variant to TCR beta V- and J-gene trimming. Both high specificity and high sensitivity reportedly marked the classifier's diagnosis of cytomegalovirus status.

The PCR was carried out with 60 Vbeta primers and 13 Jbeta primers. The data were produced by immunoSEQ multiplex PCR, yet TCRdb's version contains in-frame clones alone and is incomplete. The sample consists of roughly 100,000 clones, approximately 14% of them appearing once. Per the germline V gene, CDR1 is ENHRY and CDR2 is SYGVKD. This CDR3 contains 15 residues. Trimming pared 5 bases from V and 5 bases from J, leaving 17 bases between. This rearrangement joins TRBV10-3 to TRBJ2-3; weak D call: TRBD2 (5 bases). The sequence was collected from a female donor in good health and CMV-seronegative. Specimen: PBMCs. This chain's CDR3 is CAISTFEGVGDTQYF. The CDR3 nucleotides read TGTGCCATCAGTACCTTCGAGGGAGTGGGAGATACGCAGTATTTT.